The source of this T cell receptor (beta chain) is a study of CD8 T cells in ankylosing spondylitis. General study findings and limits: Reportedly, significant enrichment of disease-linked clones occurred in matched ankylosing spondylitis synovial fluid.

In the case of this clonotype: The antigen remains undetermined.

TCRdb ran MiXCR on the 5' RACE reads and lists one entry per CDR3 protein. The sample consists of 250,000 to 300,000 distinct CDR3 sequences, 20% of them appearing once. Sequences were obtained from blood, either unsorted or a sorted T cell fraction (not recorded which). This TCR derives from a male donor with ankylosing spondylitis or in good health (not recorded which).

DNA of the CDR3: TGTGCCAGCAGTGGGGGACACACAAGCACAGATACGCAGTATTTT. Translated, it gives CASSGGHTSTDTQYF. The chain recombines TRBV6-4 with TRBJ2-3; maybe TRBD1 (6 bases). The CDR3 contains 15 residues. The V end lost 4 bases, the J end lost 0 bases, and 11 bases lay between the germline ends. Germline CDR1 reads MRHNA; CDR2 reads SNTAGT.